This TCR beta chain was sequenced in a study of blood T cell repertoires in COVID-19. For the study at large: Italy, Spain and the United States were the sources of the convalescent and acute COVID-19 samples.

This clone was detected only a few times. Assay used: immunoSEQ multiplex PCR; TCRdb lists only in-frame clones, some missing. The table shows 250,000 to 300,000 clones, with about 89% occurring only once. CDR1 and CDR2 from the germline V gene are SGHTA and FQGNSA. J lost 9 bases, V lost 4 bases, and 13 bases had no gene match. CDR3 length: 18 amino acids. Sample: peripheral blood. The chain has TRBV7-2 and TRBJ2-1; 15 nucleotides align to TRBD2. This receptor was obtained from a man aged 40-55 years with acute or convalescent COVID-19. The CDR3 here is CASSSQAGLAGGKSEQFF. In DNA form, the CDR3 reads TGTGCCAGCAGCTCCCAAGCGGGACTAGCGGGGGGAAAATCTGAGCAGTTCTTC.